Listed below are T cell receptor beta chains from one sample, sequenced in a study of blood T cell repertoires in COVID-19. Repertoires were generated with immunoSEQ multiplex PCR, while TCRdb's copy carries only in-frame clones and drops some. The sample yields some 150,000 clones, over 60% seen once. The specimen sequenced was peripheral blood. These receptors were collected from a woman in her forties or fifties with active or convalescent COVID-19. CDR3s include the opening cysteine and the closing phenylalanine or tryptophan. Each record gives: clone size, V gene, J gene, D gene, CDR3 length, CDR3 DNA, CDR3 protein. The D gene is left open where the match is weak. Not every row has a clone size; where given, it reads once, few, many or a size class.

>few|TRBV6-5|TRBJ1-5|TRBD1|14
TGTGCCAGCATGTGGAACAGGGGAAATCAGCCCCAGCATTTT
CASMWNRGNQPQHF
>.|TRBV19|TRBJ1-5|TRBD1|14
TGTGCCAGTAGTCCGGACAGGGCCCACCAGCCCCAGCATTTT
CASSPDRAHQPQHF
>.|TRBV30|TRBJ1-5|TRBD1|15
TGTGCCTGGGCCCTGCGGGACAGGGATGATCAGCCCCAGCATTTT
CAWALRDRDDQPQHF
>.|TRBV27|TRBJ2-3|TRBD1|16
TGTGCCAGCAGTTTGCTTTCAGGGGGCCACACAGATACGCAGTATTTT
CASSLLSGGHTDTQYF
>.|TRBV24-1|TRBJ1-4|TRBD1|17
TGTGCCACCAGTGGCATACCGAGGACAGGACAGCGCGAAAAACTGTTTTTT
CATSGIPRTGQREKLFF
>.|TRBV4-3|TRBJ2-3|TRBD2|15
TGCGCCAGCAGCCAAGGAGCGGGGGCGACAGATACGCAGTATTTT
CASSQGAGATDTQYF
>.|TRBV4-3|TRBJ2-3|.|14
TGCGCCAGCAGCCAAGAGTCTCCAGGAGATACGCAGTATTTT
CASSQESPGDTQYF
>.|TRBV9|TRBJ1-4|.|16
TGTGCCAGCAGCGCCACTTCGGTGGGGCCACAAGAAAAACTGTTTTTT
CASSATSVGPQEKLFF
>few|TRBV6-6|TRBJ1-2|.|13
TGTGCCAGCAGTTACTCTGGGCAAGGTGGCTACACCTTC
CASSYSGQGGYTF
>.|TRBV10-3|TRBJ2-7|.|14
TGTGCCATAAAAGGGGCAAGCGCCTCCTACGAGCAGTACTTC
CAIKGASASYEQYF
>.|TRBV18|TRBJ2-7|TRBD1|15
TGTGCCAGCTCCCTCCTCGACAGGGGGCCCAACGAGCAGTACTTC
CASSLLDRGPNEQYF
>.|TRBV5-6|TRBJ2-1|.|13
TGTGCCAGCAGCTTGACTCTACACAATGAGCAGTTCTTC
CASSLTLHNEQFF
>.|TRBV4-3|TRBJ2-3|.|13
TGCGCCAGCAGCCAAGAGGCGAGGGATACGCAGTATTTT
CASSQEARDTQYF
>.|TRBV7-2|TRBJ2-3|TRBD2|16
TGTGCCAGCAGCCCCTCCGGGACTAGCGGGAGGGATACGCAGTATTTT
CASSPSGTSGRDTQYF
>.|TRBV7-3|TRBJ2-1|.|12
TGTGCCAGCGGAACTAGCAGCAATGAGCAGTTCTTC
CASGTSSNEQFF
>.|TRBV5-4|TRBJ1-6|TRBD1|14
TGTGCCAGCAGCGCGGGACAGAGTAATTCACCCCTCCACTTT
CASSAGQSNSPLHF
>.|TRBV7-3|TRBJ1-2|.|16
TGTGCCAGCAGCTTACCCAGGGGTGGTCTCAGGAATGGCTACACCTTC
CASSLPRGGLRNGYTF
>.|TRBV7-2|TRBJ1-5|.|14
TGTGCCAGCAGCTACGAGGGAGGCAATCAGCCCCAGCATTTT
CASSYEGGNQPQHF
>.|TRBV29-1|TRBJ1-2|TRBD1|12
TGCAGCGTTTGGACAGGGGGCTATGGCTACACCTTC
CSVWTGGYGYTF
>.|TRBV9|TRBJ2-7|TRBD1|14
TGTGCCAGCAGCGTAGAACAGGGGGTGGGCGAGCAGTACTTC
CASSVEQGVGEQYF